The entry that follows covers one T cell receptor (beta chain) sequence. Its antigen is not identified. The data are from a study of shared clonotypes between healthy human individuals. Germline V lookup: CDR1 SGDLS, CDR2 YYNGEE. V dropped 2 bases and J dropped 0; count of bases not matched to a gene: 5. The CDR3 length is 17 residues. Study findings and constraints: For naive CD4 cells, 4% to 6% of clonotypes were shared across a handful of donors.

Every donor was a Caucasian adult from Nashville, Tennessee. TCRdb keeps only in-frame clones here, not all; method: immunoSEQ multiplex PCR. The sample holds hundreds of thousands of clones, approximately 95% seen once. The chain employs TRBV9 and TRBJ2-2, with 9 bases fitting TRBD2. The sequencing sample was made of naive CD4+ T cells sorted from blood. The subset here: CD45RA+ positively selected. The TCR originated in a woman between 25 and 40 years old in good health. DNA for the CDR3: TGTGCCAGCAGCGTGGGCGGGAGGGCCCCGAACACCGGGGAGCTGTTTTTT. It codes for CASSVGGRAPNTGELFF.